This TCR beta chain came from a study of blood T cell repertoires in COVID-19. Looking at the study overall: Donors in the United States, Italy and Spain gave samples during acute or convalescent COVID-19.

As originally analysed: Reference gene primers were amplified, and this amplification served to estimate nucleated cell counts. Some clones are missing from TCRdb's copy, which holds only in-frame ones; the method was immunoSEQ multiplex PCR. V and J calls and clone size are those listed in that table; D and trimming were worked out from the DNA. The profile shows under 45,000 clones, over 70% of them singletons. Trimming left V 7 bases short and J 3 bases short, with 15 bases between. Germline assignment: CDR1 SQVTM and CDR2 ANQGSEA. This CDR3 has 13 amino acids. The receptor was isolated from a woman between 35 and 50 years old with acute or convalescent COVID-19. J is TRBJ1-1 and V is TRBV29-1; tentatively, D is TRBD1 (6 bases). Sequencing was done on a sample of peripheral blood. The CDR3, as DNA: TGCAGCGGAGTTAGGGGGGGTGACACTGAAGCTTTCTTT. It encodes CSGVRGGDTEAFF.